Shown below are 23 T cell receptor beta chains from a single sample sequenced in a study of blood T cell repertoires in COVID-19. Measured with immunoSEQ multiplex PCR; TCRdb has only the in-frame clones, and not every one. This table holds approximately 150,000 clones, roughly 80% found once. Sequencing used PBMCs or T cells enriched from blood (not recorded which). The receptors here all came from a woman between 35 and 50 years old with acute COVID-19.

As for this clone: Other DNA sequences in this specimen translate into the identical CDR3. This chain links TRBV30 with TRBJ1-2, with D maybe TRBD1 (5 bases). V was cut by 3 bases and J by 5 bases, with 10 bases left in between. Germline V gene lookup returns CDR1 GTSNPN and CDR2 SVGIG (reference sequence). This CDR3 contains 12 residues. The CDR3 reads CAWSGGVYGYTF. CDR3 nucleotides: TGTGCCTGGAGCGGGGGTGTATATGGCTACACCTTC. Together with reference TRBV30 and TRBJ1-2, the CDR3 gives the full variable domain: SQTIHQWPATLVQPVGSPLSLECTVEGTSNPNLYWYRQAAGRGLQLLFYSVGIGQISSEVPQNLSASRPQDRQFILSSKKLLLSDSGFYLCAWSGGVYGYTFGSGTRLTVV.

The chain has TRBV19 and TRBJ2-1; the D is unclear. Trimming removed 5 bases from V and 6 bases from J, with 26 bases in between. This CDR3 region has 18 residues. Looked up from germline, CDR1 is LNHDA and CDR2 is SQIVND (reference sequence). The CDR3 loop reads CASSPFRPERTMGNEQFF. DNA for the CDR3: TGTGCCAGTAGTCCTTTTAGGCCTGAGCGAACAATGGGCAATGAGCAGTTCTTC.

The rearrangement uses TRBV19 and TRBJ2-1; 8 bases map to TRBD1. V was clipped by 4 bases and J by 10 bases; unmatched bases: 6. The length of the CDR3 is 13 residues. The germline gives CDR1 LNHDA, CDR2 SQIVND (reference sequence). This chain's CDR3 is CASSTGTGREQFF. CDR3 bases: TGTGCCAGTAGTACCGGGACAGGTCGAGAGCAGTTCTTC. The full variable domain, its missing parts supplied by reference TRBV19 and TRBJ2-1, is DGGITQSPKYLFRKEGQNVTLSCEQNLNHDAMYWYRQDPGQGLRLIYYSQIVNDFQKGDIAEGYSVSREKKESFPLTVTSAQKNPTAFYLCASSTGTGREQFFGPGTRLTVL.

This clone was recorded a few times. The chain uses TRBV5-5 and TRBJ2-7, with TRBD1 as a possible D gene (8 bases). Trimming pared 4 bases from V and 1 base from J, leaving 15 bases between. CDR3 length equals 15 residues. CDR1 is SGHKS and CDR2 is YYEKEE in the germline V gene (reference sequence). CDR3 nucleotides: TGTGCCAGCAGCCGCGAACAGGGGGGGTCCTACGAGCAGTACTTC. Translation gives CASSREQGGSYEQYF.

The chain combines TRBV7-2 with TRBJ2-1, with D possibly matching TRBD1 (6 bases). The CDR3 is 16 residues long. The germline V gene has CDR1 SGHTA and CDR2 FQGNSA. V lost 1 base and J lost 7, with 17 bases in between. CDR3 protein: CASSLEATGSRNEQFF. The CDR3 DNA reads as TGTGCCAGCAGCTTAGAGGCAACAGGGTCTAGGAATGAGCAGTTCTTC.

This sequence joins TRBV30 and TRBJ2-3; TRBD2 matches at 7 bases. There are 14 residues in the CDR3. Germline CDR1 reads GTSNPN; CDR2 reads SVGIG (reference sequence). Germline trimming cut 3 bases from V and 6 bases from J; bases unmatched to any gene: 9. The CDR3, as DNA: TGTGCCTGGAGCCGTGTGGGGGGAGGGGATACGCAGTATTTT. Its translation is CAWSRVGGGDTQYF.

The J gene is TRBJ1-3, the V gene TRBV10-3, with TRBD1 matching over 7 bases. The CDR3 consists of 15 residues. The germline CDR1 and CDR2 sequences are ENHRY and SYGVKD. The trim removed 4 bases at V and 2 bases at J, leaving 5 bases unmatched. CDR3 amino acids: CAISGTGAPGNTIYF. The CDR3, as DNA: TGTGCCATCAGTGGTACAGGGGCGCCTGGAAACACCATATATTTT.

This clone was observed a handful of times. The gene calls are TRBV4-1 and TRBJ2-6; D is perhaps TRBD1 (6 bases). The CDR3 runs to 18 residues. Trimming took off 4 bases at V and 0 bases at J, with 16 bases between the two ends. CDR1 is MGHRA, CDR2 YSYEKL, per germline. DNA of the CDR3: TGCGCCAGCAGCCCTCCGGCGAACAGGGCCTCTGGGGCCAACGTCCTGACTTTC. The encoded protein is CASSPPANRASGANVLTF.

The rearrangement links TRBV7-2 to TRBJ2-1; D perhaps matches TRBD2 (6 bases). CDR3 length equals 15 residues. The V gene's germline CDR1 is SGHTA and CDR2 FQGNSA. The V gene lost 4 bases and the J gene lost 0 bases, with 10 bases spanning the gap. Here the CDR3 DNA reads TGTGCCAGCAGCTGGGACGGGAGCTCCTACAATGAGCAGTTCTTC. This sequence encodes CASSWDGSSYNEQFF.

V gene TRBV10-1 combines with J gene TRBJ2-1; a possible D gene is TRBD1 (6 bases). Germline lookup yields CDR1 WNHNN and CDR2 SYGVQD (reference sequence). V shed 2 bases and J shed 3 bases, with 11 bases lying between them. The CDR3 extends over 15 amino acids. The CDR3 nucleotides are TGCGCCAGCAGTGAGACGACAGGTCGCTACAATGAGCAGTTCTTC. This translates into CASSETTGRYNEQFF.

This clone was counted a few times. This chain connects TRBV10-3 to TRBJ1-6; D uncertain. Germline V gene lookup returns CDR1 ENHRY and CDR2 SYGVKD. The CDR3 runs to 17 residues. V lost 0 bases, J lost 0 bases, and 9 bases lay in between. CDR3 region: CAISESVGGSYNSPLHF. The CDR3 region has the DNA TGTGCCATCAGTGAGTCGGTAGGAGGCTCCTATAATTCACCCCTCCACTTT.

This clone was recorded once. This CDR3 is CASSYLRGSYNEQFF. The CDR3 DNA is TGTGCCAGCAGTTACCTGAGAGGGTCCTACAATGAGCAGTTCTTC. The rearrangement joins TRBV6-5 to TRBJ2-1; D perhaps matches TRBD2 (5 bases). Germline V gene lookup returns CDR1 MNHEY and CDR2 SVGAGI. The CDR3 runs 15 residues. Between the trimmed V and J ends, which lost 2 bases and 1 base, there was a span of 9 bases.

This clone has only one observation. This chain uses TRBV30 with TRBJ2-7; TRBD1 aligns across 7 bases. Germline V gene data show CDR1 as GTSNPN and CDR2 as SVGIG (reference sequence). The CDR3 is 15 residues long. The ends lost 2 bases at V and 5 bases at J; junction bases unmatched: 12. The CDR3 sequence: CAWSKGGRGRDEQYF. For the CDR3, the DNA is TGTGCCTGGAGTAAAGGGGGCAGGGGTAGGGACGAGCAGTACTTC.

The V gene is TRBV5-6, the J gene TRBJ2-7; a weak D match, TRBD2 (5 bases). Germline values: CDR1 SGHDT, CDR2 YYEEEE. The V end was cut by 2 bases, the J end by 6 bases, with 12 bases between. This CDR3 region has 13 residues. The CDR3 DNA sequence: TGTGCCAGCAGCTTTACGGGGAATGTCGAGCAGTACGTC. Protein sequence: CASSFTGNVEQYV.

V is TRBV7-9 and J is TRBJ2-7; D might be TRBD2 (6 bases). Trimming left V 0 bases short and J 6 bases short, with 12 bases between. Germline CDR1 is SEHNR and CDR2 is FQNEAQ (reference sequence). CDR3 length: 14 amino acids. CDR3 sequence: CASSLAGGAAEQYV. The CDR3 bases are TGTGCCAGCAGCTTAGCCGGCGGGGCCGCCGAGCAGTACGTC.

This sequence joins TRBV7-2 and TRBJ2-2; 12 bases align to TRBD2. Germline V lookup: CDR1 SGHTA, CDR2 FQGNSA. The CDR3 loop spans 18 amino acids. V trimming: 1 base; J trimming: 0 bases; junction bases outside the gene matches: 3. Written as DNA, the CDR3 is TGTGCCAGCAGCTTAGACGCTAGCGGGAGGGCGAACACCGGGGAGCTGTTTTTT. Residues: CASSLDASGRANTGELFF.

The V and J genes are TRBV15 and TRBJ1-4; 9 bases fit TRBD1. Trimming at V came to 1 base and at J to 8 bases, leaving 5 bases not matched to a gene. Germline V gene data show CDR1 as LNHNV and CDR2 as YYDKDF (reference sequence). CDR3 size: 15 residues. The CDR3 here is CATSRGGQGTEKLFF. The DNA of the CDR3 is TGTGCCACCAGCAGAGGGGGACAGGGTACCGAAAAACTGTTTTTT. The complete variable domain, with remaining parts taken from reference TRBV15 and TRBJ1-4, reads DAMVIQNPRYQVTQFGKPVTLSCSQTLNHNVMYWYQQKSSQAPKLLFHYYDKDFNNEADTPDNFQSRRPNTSFCFLDIRSPGLGDTAMYLCATSRGGQGTEKLFFGSGTQLSVL.

V is TRBV5-1 and J is TRBJ1-5; possible D gene TRBD1, 5 bases. Germline V gives CDR1 SGHRS, CDR2 YFSETQ. V was trimmed by 0 bases and J by 6 bases, leaving 10 bases between them. This CDR3 region has 14 residues. CDR3 region: CASSLGGEGQPQHF. The CDR3 DNA follows: TGCGCCAGCAGCTTGGGGGGCGAAGGTCAGCCCCAGCATTTT.

The rearrangement links TRBV11-2 to TRBJ2-1, with TRBD2 matching over 8 bases. With V trimmed by 6 bases and J by 12 bases, 13 bases remained unmatched. From germline, CDR1 is SGHAT and CDR2 FQNNGV. The CDR3 contains 14 residues. In DNA, the CDR3 is TGTGCCAGCAGTTCCGGGACTAGGGGATCTAGGCAGTTCTTC. As protein: CASSSGTRGSRQFF. Full variable domain (rest looked up from reference TRBV11-2 and TRBJ2-1): EAGVAQSPRYKIIEKRQSVAFWCNPISGHATLYWYQQILGQGPKLLIQFQNNGVVDDSQLPKDRFSAERLKGVDSTLKIQPAKLEDSAVYLCASSSGTRGSRQFFGPGTRLTVL.

This clone was counted between two and nine times. The chain is built from TRBV2 and TRBJ1-6, with TRBD1 identical over 10 bases. CDR3 length: 14 amino acids. The germline CDR1 and CDR2 sequences are SNHLY and FYNNEI. V gave up 4 bases and J gave up 9 bases; unmatched junction bases: 3. The CDR3 reads CASSGDRGASPLHF. The CDR3 nucleotides read TGTGCCAGCAGTGGGGACAGGGGTGCTTCACCCCTCCACTTT.

The chain couples TRBV5-4 to TRBJ2-7; 13 bases are a match to TRBD2. J gave up 8 bases and V 3 bases, and 14 bases lay outside the gene matches. Germline V CDR1 and CDR2: SGHNT, YYREEE (reference sequence). The CDR3 sequence is 17 residues long. As DNA, the CDR3 is TGTGCCAGCAGCTCGGGACTAGCGGGATCGTCTGGTGGGAAGCAGTACTTC. This codes for CASSSGLAGSSGGKQYF.

This clone showed up just a few times. V and J are TRBV2 and TRBJ2-5; 8 nucleotides align to TRBD1. CDR1 and CDR2 (germline): SNHLY, FYNNEI. This CDR3 has 14 amino acids. Trimming at V came to 3 bases and at J to 5 bases, leaving 5 bases not matched to a gene. The CDR3 DNA reads TGTGCCAGCAGTGAGTCAGGGGGCGCGGAGACCCAGTACTTC. Its translation: CASSESGGAETQYF.

The chain employs TRBV18 and TRBJ1-3, with D possibly being TRBD1 (5 bases). The germline gives CDR1 KGHSH, CDR2 LQKENI. This CDR3 contains 15 residues. V gave up 6 bases and J gave up 0 bases, with 12 bases separating them. The CDR3 here is CASSFDQGSGNTIYF. DNA of the CDR3: TGTGCCAGCTCGTTCGACCAGGGCTCTGGAAACACCATATATTTT.